The clone carrying this TCR beta chain turned up a few times. The antigen is unknown. This sample is part of a study of T cell repertoires in cytomegalovirus infection. TCRdb used MiXCR to reprocess the reads, holding one entry per CDR3 protein. The sample lists fewer than 1,000,000 distinct CDR3 sequences, roughly 31% occurring once. Germline-derived CDR1 and CDR2 are SEHNR and FQNEAQ (reference sequence). The CDR3 is 11 residues long. V lost 0 bases, J lost 8 bases, and 4 bases lay in between. J is TRBJ1-2 and V is TRBV7-9, with D unresolved. Material: cultured CD8+ T cells from PBMCs, obtained from culture after CMV antigen stimulation. The origin of this receptor is a human donor in good health (CMV status not recorded). Some clones in this sample may be carry-over from other donors' samples. The CDR3 sequence is CASSLANGYTF. The CDR3 region has the DNA TGTGCCAGCAGCTTAGCGAACGGCTACACCTTC.